This TCR beta chain was obtained from a study of blood T cell repertoires in COVID-19 (dated by TCRdb to the early 2020s). Regarding the complete study: Samples from collaborators originated in the United States, Italy and Spain and spanned both the acute and convalescent phases of COVID-19. The material from the prospective study consisted of cDNA or gDNA derived from T cells, B-cell-depleted T cells, or PBMCs. Deeply sampled blood TCRbeta repertoires from subjects exposed to, actively infected with, or recovered from COVID-19 were included in the dataset. The repertoires were released in a freely available public database meant as a resource for research on the immune response to SARS-CoV-2. Samples came from the ongoing ImmuneRACE study (first 160 participants) plus 1,254 subjects from 6 global collaborators. Nearly every sample came with metadata listing a de-identified subject ID, COVID-19 status, age in years and sex. Where HLA class I and class II types were available, the types were taken from metadata supplied by the sample provider, not from assay-based typing. General study outcomes and caveats: Clinical and demographic metadata were provided uncurated, with the amount varying by source and participant.

Concerning this clone: Its antigen is currently not known. Base qualities were left out, and no much larger clone turns up one base away.

TCRbeta CDR3 regions were amplified from genomic DNA by means of the immunoSEQ Assay, a bias-controlled multiplex PCR. Processing in the source paper ran as follows. Within the assay, amplification of reference gene primers was used to estimate how many nucleated cells each sample contained. To quantify the absolute abundance of each unique TCRbeta CDR3 rearrangement, sequence reads were collapsed and filtered. For each sample, productive Simpson clonality was calculated as the square root of Simpson's diversity index across productive rearrangements. The table comes from immuneACCESS by way of TCRdb, which keeps in-frame sequences with V and J called. Part of the clones is missing from these tables; in studies checked, under half for an unresolved V gene and the rest for unknown reasons. Clonal size and the V and J genes are those of that table, whereas D and trimming came from the DNA. The sample table lists approximately 190,000 clones, under 90% of them with a count of one. The ten biggest clones cover approximately 15% of the sample.

Each collaborating institution followed its own protocols to collect whole blood in K2EDTA tubes. For TCRbeta analysis, collaborators shipped samples as frozen whole blood, isolated PBMCs, or DNA extracted from either of those sample types. The clonotype was recovered from a man aged 30 to 39 with active or convalescent COVID-19. Sequences were obtained from peripheral blood.

The DNA is as follows: TGTGCCAGCAGTTATGGAGGACGTACGGGGGAGACCCAGTACTTC. It codes for CASSYGGRTGETQYF. The chain joins TRBV6-2 or TRBV6-3 to TRBJ2-5; the D gene is perhaps TRBD2, on 5 matching bases. Inclusive of the bounding cysteine and phenylalanine, the CDR3 is 15 residues long. Only the CDR3 DNA is retained, 45 bases long and in frame from the first base. Between the V and J ends, shortened by 3 bases and 5 bases respectively, the junction contains 16 bases. Reading the germline V gene gives CDR1 MNHEY and CDR2 SVGEGT.